This entry lists 4 T cell receptor beta chains sequenced from one sample in a study of T cells after yellow fever vaccination. TCRdb fed the 5' RACE reads into MiXCR, producing one record per CDR3 protein. The data contain about 350,000 distinct CDR3 sequences, roughly an eighth of them singletons. Sequenced material: CD4+ T cells sorted from PBMCs, taken 15 days after the yellow fever booster vaccination. The source is a man between 18 and 29 years old who received the YFV17D yellow fever vaccine.

J is TRBJ2-7 and V is TRBV6-1; 8 bases map to TRBD1. The CDR3 has 13 residues. V was pared by 6 bases and J by 5 bases, with 6 bases of the junction left unmatched. The germline gives CDR1 MNHNS, CDR2 SASEGT. The CDR3 nucleotides read TGTGCCAGCAGCGTGGACAGGGACGACGAGCAGTACGTC. Amino acid sequence: CASSVDRDDEQYV.

The V call is TRBV6-1, the J call TRBJ2-7; D gene ambiguous. Between the trimmed V and J ends, which lost 0 bases and 9 bases, there was a span of 12 bases. The germline V gene has CDR1 MNHNS and CDR2 SASEGT. The CDR3 has 13 residues. CDR3 nucleotide sequence: TGTGCCAGCAGTGAAGCGCCCCTAACCGGGCAGTACGTC. Translation gives CASSEAPLTGQYV.

The chain recombines TRBV5-1 with TRBJ1-1; weak D call: TRBD1 (6 bases). Trimming left V 4 bases short and J 0 bases short, with 13 bases between. Germline CDR1 and CDR2: SGHRS and YFSETQ. There are 15 residues in the CDR3. For the CDR3, the DNA is TGCGCCAGCAGCCCAGGACAGAAACTGAACACTGAAGCTTTCTTT. Its protein product is CASSPGQKLNTEAFF.

This clonotype turned up a few times. The conserved phenylalanine or tryptophan normally closing the CDR3 is absent here, so this likely arose from a read error. This chain links TRBV6-2 or TRBV6-3 with TRBJ1-6; possibly TRBD1 for D (5 bases). The CDR3 has 13 amino acids. V dropped 6 bases and J dropped 5 bases, with 8 bases sitting between them. Germline values: CDR1 MNHEY, CDR2 SVGEGT. Here the CDR3 DNA reads TGTGCCAGCAGCAGGGAGGATAATTCACCCCTCCACCTT. Translated: CASSREDNSPLHL.